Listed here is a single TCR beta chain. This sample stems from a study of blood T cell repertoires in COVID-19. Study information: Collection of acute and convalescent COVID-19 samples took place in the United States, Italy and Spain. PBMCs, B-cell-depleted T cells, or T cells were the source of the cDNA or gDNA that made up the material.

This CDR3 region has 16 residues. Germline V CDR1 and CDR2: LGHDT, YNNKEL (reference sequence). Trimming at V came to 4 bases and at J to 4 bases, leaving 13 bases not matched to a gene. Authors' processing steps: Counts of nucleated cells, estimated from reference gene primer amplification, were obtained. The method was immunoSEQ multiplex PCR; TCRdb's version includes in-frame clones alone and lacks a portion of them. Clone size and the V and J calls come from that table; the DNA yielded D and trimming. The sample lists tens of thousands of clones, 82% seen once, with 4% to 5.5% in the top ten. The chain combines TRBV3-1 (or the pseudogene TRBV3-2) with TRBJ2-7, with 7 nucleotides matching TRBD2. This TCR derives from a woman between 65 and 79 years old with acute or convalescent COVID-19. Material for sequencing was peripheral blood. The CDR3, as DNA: TGTGCCAGCAGCCTCGGGTGGGGCGGGAGAAGGTACGAGCAGTACTTC. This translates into CASSLGWGGRRYEQYF.